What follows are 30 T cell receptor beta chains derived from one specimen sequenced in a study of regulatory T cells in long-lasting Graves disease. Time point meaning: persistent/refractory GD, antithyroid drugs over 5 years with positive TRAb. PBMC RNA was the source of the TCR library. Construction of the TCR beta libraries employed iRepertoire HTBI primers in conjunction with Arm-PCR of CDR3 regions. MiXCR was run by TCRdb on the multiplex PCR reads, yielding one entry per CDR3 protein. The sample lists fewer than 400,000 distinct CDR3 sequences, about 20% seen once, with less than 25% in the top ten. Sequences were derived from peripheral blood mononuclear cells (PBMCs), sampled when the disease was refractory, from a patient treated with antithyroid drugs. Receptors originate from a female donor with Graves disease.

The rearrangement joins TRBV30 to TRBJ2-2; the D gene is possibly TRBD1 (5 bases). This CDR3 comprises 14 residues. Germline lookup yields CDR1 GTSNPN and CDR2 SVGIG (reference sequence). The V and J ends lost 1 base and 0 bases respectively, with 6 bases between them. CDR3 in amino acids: CAWSAGPNTGELFF. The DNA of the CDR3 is TGTGCCTGGAGTGCAGGGCCGAACACCGGGGAGCTGTTTTTT.

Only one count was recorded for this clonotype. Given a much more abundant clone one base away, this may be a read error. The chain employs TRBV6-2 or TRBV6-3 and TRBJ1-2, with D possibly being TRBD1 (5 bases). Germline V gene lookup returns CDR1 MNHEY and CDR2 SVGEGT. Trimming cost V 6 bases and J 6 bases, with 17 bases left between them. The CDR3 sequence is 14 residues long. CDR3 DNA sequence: TGTGCCAGCAGCGACAGACGATTCCACCATGGCTACACCTTC. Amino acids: CASSDRRFHHGYTF.

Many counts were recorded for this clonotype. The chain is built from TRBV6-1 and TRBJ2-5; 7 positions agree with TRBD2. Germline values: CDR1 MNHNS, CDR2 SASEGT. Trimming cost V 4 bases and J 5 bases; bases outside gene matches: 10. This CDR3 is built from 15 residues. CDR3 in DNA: TGTGCCAGCAGTGTCGGCACTAGCGCGACGGAGACCCAGTACTTC. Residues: CASSVGTSATETQYF.

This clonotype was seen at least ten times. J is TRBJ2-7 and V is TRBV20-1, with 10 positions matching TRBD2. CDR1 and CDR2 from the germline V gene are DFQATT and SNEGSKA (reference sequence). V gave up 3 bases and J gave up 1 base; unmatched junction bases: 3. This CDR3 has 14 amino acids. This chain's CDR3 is CSARGTSDSYEQYF. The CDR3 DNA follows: TGCAGTGCTAGGGGGACTAGCGATTCCTACGAGCAGTACTTC.

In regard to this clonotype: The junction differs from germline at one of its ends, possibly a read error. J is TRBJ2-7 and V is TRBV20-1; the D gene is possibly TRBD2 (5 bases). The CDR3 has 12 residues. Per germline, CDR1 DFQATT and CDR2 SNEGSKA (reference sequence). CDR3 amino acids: CSARADPYEQYF. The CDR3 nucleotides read TGCAGTGCCAGAGCGGACCCCTACGAGCAGTACTTC.

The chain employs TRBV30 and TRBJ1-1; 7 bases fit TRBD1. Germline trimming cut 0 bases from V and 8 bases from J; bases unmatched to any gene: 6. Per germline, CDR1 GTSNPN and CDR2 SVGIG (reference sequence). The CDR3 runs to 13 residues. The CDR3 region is CAWSVQGDWEAFF. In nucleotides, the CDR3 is TGTGCCTGGAGTGTCCAGGGGGATTGGGAAGCTTTCTTT.

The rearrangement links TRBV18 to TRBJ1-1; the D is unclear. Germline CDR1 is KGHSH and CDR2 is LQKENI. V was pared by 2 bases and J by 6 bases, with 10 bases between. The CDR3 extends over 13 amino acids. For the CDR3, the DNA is TGTGCCAGCTCACCAGTGCATAACGCTGAAGCTTTCTTT. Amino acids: CASSPVHNAEAFF.

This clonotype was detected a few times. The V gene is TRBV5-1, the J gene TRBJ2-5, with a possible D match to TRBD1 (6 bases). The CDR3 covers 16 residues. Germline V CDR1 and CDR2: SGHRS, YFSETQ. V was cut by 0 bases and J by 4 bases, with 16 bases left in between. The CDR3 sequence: CASSLATGRRGETQYF. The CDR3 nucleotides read TGCGCCAGCAGCTTGGCTACAGGGAGACGGGGAGAGACCCAGTACTTC.

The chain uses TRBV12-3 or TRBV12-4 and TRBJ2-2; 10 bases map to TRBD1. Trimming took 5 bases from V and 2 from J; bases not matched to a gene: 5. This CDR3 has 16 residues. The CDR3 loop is CASSPGQGTNTGELFF. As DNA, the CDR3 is TGTGCCAGCAGTCCGGGACAGGGGACAAACACCGGGGAGCTGTTTTTT.

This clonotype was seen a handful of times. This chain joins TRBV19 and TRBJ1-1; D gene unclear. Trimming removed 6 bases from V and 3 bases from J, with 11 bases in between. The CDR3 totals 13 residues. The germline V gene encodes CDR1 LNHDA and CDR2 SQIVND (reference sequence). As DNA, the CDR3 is TGTGCCAGTAGCAACATATGGGACACTGAAGCTTTCTTT. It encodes CASSNIWDTEAFF.

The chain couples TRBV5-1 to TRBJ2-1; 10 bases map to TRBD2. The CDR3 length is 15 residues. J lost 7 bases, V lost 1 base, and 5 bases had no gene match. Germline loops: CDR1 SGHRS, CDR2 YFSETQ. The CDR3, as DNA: TGCGCCAGCAGCTTGAATAGCGGGGGGATGAATGAGCAGTTCTTC. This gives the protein CASSLNSGGMNEQFF.

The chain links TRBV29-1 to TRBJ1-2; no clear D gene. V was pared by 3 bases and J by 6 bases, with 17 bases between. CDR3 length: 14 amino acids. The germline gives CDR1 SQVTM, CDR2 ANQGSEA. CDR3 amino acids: CSVELIVGYDGYTF. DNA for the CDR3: TGCAGCGTTGAGCTTATTGTGGGGTATGATGGCTACACCTTC.

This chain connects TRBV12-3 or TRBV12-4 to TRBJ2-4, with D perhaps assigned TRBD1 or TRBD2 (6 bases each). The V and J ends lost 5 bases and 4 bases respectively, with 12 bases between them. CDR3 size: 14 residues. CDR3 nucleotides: TGTGCCAGCAGTACAGGGAGGCCTAAAAACATTCAGTACTTC. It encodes CASSTGRPKNIQYF.

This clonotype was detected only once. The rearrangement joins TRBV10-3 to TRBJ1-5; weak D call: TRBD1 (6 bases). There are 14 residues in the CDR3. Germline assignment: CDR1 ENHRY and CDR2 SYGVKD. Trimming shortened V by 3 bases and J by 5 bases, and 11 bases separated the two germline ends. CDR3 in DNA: TGTGCCATCAGTGATAGACAGGTCGATCAGCCCCAGCATTTT. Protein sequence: CAISDRQVDQPQHF.

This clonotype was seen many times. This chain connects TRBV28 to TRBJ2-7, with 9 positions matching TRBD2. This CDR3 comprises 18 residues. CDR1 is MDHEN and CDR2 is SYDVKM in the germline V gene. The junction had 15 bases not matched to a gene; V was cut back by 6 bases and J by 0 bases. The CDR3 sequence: CASRSTLGAGGSSYEQYF. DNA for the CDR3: TGTGCCAGCAGATCTACCTTGGGAGCGGGAGGCAGCTCCTACGAGCAGTACTTC.

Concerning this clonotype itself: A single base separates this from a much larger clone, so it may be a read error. CDR3 coding DNA: TGTGCCAGCAGCTTAGGGACGGAAAAACTGTTTTTT. Its translation: CASSLGTEKLFF. The gene calls are TRBV6-1 and TRBJ1-4; D is possibly TRBD1 (5 bases). The CDR3 covers 12 residues. CDR1 and CDR2 (germline): MNHNS, SASEGT. V was trimmed by 6 bases and J by 8 bases, leaving 10 bases between them.

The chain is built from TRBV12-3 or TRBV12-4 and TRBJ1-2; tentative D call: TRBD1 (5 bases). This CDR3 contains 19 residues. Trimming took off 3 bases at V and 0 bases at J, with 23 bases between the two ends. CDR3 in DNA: TGTGCCAGCAGTTTTATTATAGAGATGGGAGACAGTTCTAACTATGGCTACACCTTC. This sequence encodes CASSFIIEMGDSSNYGYTF.

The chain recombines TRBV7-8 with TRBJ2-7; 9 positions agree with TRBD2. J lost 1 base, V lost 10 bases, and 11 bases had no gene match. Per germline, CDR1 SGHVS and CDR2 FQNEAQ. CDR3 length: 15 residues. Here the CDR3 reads CATLVAGEGSYEQYF. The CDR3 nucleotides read TGTGCCACCCTAGTAGCGGGAGAAGGATCCTACGAGCAGTACTTC.

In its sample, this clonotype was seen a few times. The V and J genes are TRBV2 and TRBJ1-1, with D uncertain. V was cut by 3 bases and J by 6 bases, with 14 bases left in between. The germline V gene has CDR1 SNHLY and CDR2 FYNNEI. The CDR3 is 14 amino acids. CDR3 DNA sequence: TGTGCCAGCAGTGACCCAGCGGGGTTAGCTGAAGCTTTCTTT. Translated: CASSDPAGLAEAFF. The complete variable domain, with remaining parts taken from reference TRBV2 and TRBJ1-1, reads EPEVTQTPSHQVTQMGQEVILRCVPISNHLYFYWYRQILGQKVEFLVSFYNNEISEKSEIFDDQFSVERPDGSNFTLKIRSTKLEDSAMYFCASSDPAGLAEAFFGQGTRLTVV.

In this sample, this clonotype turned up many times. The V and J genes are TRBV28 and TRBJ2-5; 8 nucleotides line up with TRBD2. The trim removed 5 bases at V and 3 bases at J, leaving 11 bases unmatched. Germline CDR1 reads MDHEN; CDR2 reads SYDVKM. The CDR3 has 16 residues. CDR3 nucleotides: TGTGCCAGCAGTCCGCCGACTAGCGCACTTGAAGAGACCCAGTACTTC. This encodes CASSPPTSALEETQYF.

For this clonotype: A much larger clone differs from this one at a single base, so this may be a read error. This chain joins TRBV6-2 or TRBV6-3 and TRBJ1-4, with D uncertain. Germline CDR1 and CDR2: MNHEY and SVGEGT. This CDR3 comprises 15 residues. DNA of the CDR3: TGTGCCAGCAGGGGCGGTTCGGCAACTAATGGAAAACTGTTTTTT. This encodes CASRGGSATNGKLFF.

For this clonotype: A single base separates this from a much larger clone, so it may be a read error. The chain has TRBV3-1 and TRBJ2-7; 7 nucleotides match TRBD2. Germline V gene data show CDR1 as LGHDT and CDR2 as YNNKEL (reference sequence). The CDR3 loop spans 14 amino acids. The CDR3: CASSHSGNSYEQCF. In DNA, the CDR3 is TGTGCCAGCAGCCACAGCGGGAACTCCTACGAGCAGTGCTTC.

The CDR3: CSARSAGNTGELFF. CDR3 in DNA: TGCAGTGCTAGGAGTGCAGGGAACACCGGGGAGCTGTTTTTT. The chain is built from TRBV20-1 and TRBJ2-2; no firm D call. CDR1 and CDR2 (germline): DFQATT, SNEGSKA (reference sequence). The V gene lost 3 bases and the J gene lost 1 base, with 9 bases spanning the gap. CDR3 size: 14 residues.

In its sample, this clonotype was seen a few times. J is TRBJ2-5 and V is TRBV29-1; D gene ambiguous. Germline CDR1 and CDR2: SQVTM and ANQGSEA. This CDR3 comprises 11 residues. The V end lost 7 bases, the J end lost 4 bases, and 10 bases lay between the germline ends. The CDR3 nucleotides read TGCAGCGGACTCTGGGGAGAGACCCAGTACTTC. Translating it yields CSGLWGETQYF.

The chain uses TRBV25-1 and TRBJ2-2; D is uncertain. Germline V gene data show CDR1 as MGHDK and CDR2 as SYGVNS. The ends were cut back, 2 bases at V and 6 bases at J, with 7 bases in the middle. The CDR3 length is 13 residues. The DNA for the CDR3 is TGTGCCAGCAGTGAAACGATGGCCGGGGAGCTGTTTTTT. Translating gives CASSETMAGELFF.

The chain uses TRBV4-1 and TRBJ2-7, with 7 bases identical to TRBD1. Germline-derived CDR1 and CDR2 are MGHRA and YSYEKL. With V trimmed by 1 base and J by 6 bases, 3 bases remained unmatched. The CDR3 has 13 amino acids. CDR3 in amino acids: CASSQVGQIEQYF. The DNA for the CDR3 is TGCGCCAGCAGCCAAGTGGGACAGATCGAGCAGTACTTC.

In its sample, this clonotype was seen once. CDR3 DNA sequence: TGCAGCGTCCTGAGGATTAAGACACCCCCGTGGGACACTGAAGCTTTCTTT. Encoded protein: CSVLRIKTPPWDTEAFF. This rearrangement joins TRBV29-1 to TRBJ1-1; D is ambiguous. V gave up 6 bases and J gave up 3 bases, with 26 bases separating them. Germline-derived CDR1 and CDR2 are SQVTM and ANQGSEA. This CDR3 comprises 17 residues.

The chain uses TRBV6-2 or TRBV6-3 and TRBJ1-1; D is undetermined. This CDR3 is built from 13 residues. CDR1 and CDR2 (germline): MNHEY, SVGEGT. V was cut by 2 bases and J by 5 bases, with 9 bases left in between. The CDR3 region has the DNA TGTGCCAGCAGTTACGGGGTTGGGACTGAAGCTTTCTTT. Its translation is CASSYGVGTEAFF.

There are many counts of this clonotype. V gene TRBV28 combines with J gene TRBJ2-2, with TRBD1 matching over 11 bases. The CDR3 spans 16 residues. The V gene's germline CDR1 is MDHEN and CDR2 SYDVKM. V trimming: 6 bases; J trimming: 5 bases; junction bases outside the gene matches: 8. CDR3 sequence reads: CASRSRTGGKTGELFF. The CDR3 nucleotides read TGTGCCAGCAGGAGTAGGACAGGGGGCAAAACCGGGGAGCTGTTTTTT.

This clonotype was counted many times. This CDR3 reads CASSLGGLNEKLFF. Written as DNA, the CDR3 is TGCGCCAGCAGCTTGGGAGGACTGAATGAAAAACTGTTTTTT. The J gene is TRBJ1-4, the V gene TRBV5-1; D unclear. V dropped 0 bases and J dropped 5 bases, with 8 bases sitting between them. The CDR3 is 14 residues long. Germline CDR1 reads SGHRS; CDR2 reads YFSETQ. Using reference TRBV5-1 and TRBJ1-4 for the parts outside the CDR3, the full variable domain is KAGVTQTPRYLIKTRGQQVTLSCSPISGHRSVSWYQQTPGQGLQFLFEYFSETQRNKGNFPGRFSGRQFSNSRSEMNVSTLELGDSALYLCASSLGGLNEKLFFGSGTQLSVL.